This T cell receptor (beta chain) was recovered during a study of blood T cells in healthy people across ages. Study-wide results and limits: Per million T cells, TCR beta diversity dropped roughly linearly as age increased.

It was with a sample-barcoded 5' primer and a J-beta primer mix that a second PCR of about 7 to 12 cycles was run. The authors tagged each cDNA molecule using a template-switch adaptor with 12 random nucleotides. One entry per CDR3 protein results from TCRdb running MiXCR on the 5' RACE reads. In the table there are about 700,000 distinct CDR3 sequences, 32% of which are singletons. The donors, aged about 6 to 100, were healthy Caucasians from Russia. Comments on this clonotype: Antigen unknown.

The CDR3 consists of 14 residues. From germline, CDR1 is MDHEN and CDR2 SYDVKM. V trimming: 6 bases; J trimming: 4 bases; junction bases outside the gene matches: 6. The origin of this receptor is a woman older than 75 in good health. The sequencing input was blood. The rearrangement links TRBV28 to TRBJ1-1; TRBD1 matches 9 bases. CDR3 DNA sequence: TGTGCCAGCAGAGGACAGGGGAGAATCACTGAAGCTTTCTTT. Its translation is CASRGQGRITEAFF.